This TCR beta chain was sequenced in a study of shared clonotypes between healthy human individuals. CDR3 length: 17 amino acids. The germline CDR1 and CDR2 sequences are MGHRA and YSYEKL. The junction had 8 bases not matched to a gene; V was cut back by 1 base and J by 3 bases. On this clone: Its target is unknown.

Data came from immunoSEQ multiplex PCR; TCRdb stores just in-frame clones and leaves some out. The table includes more than 2 million clones, 85% to 95% detected once. Study conclusions and caveats: Clonotype sharing among donors likely depends on sequencing depth.

The source material was naive CD4+ T cells sorted from blood. Subset: CD45RA+ positively selected. The genes are TRBV4-1 and TRBJ2-1; 8 bases match TRBD2. This TCR derives from a man younger than 35 in good health. As DNA, the CDR3 is TGCGCCAGCAGCCAAGTAGGGTCGGGACTAGGCTACAATGAGCAGTTCTTC. Translated: CASSQVGSGLGYNEQFF.